The rows below give T cell receptor beta chains drawn from one sample of a study of CD8+ T cells in alopecia areata. Assay: immunoSEQ multiplex PCR; the TCRdb copy retains only in-frame clones and omits some. The sample includes about 190,000 clones, 45% to 65% of them seen just once. This specimen was CD4+ T cells sorted from blood, taken at week 4, from a patient treated with tofacitinib. The receptors come from a human donor with alopecia areata. Both conserved end residues are part of each CDR3. The D gene is left open where the match is weak. Only part of the rows carry a size: once, few, many, or a class if the clone is expanded.

J	size	D	V	DNA	CDR3
TRBJ2-5	-	-	TRBV7-3	TGTGCCAGCAGCTTACGGCGGGGAGAGACCCAGTACTTC	CASSLRRGETQYF
TRBJ2-1	-	-	TRBV2	TGTGCCAGCAGACGCGAGACCAAAGGGACTGGGGAGCAGTTCTTC	CASRRETKGTGEQFF
TRBJ1-1	-	-	TRBV7-3	TGTGCCAGCAGCCTGCGGGCCGGGGTTGAAGCTTTCTTT	CASSLRAGVEAFF
TRBJ2-6	few	-	TRBV28	TGTGCGAGCAGTTTTCACGACTCTGGGGCCAACGTCCTGACTTTC	CASSFHDSGANVLTF
TRBJ2-7	-	-	TRBV7-8	TGTGCCAGCAGCTTATCATCGCGGACCTACGAGCAGTACTTC	CASSLSSRTYEQYF
TRBJ2-2	few	TRBD1	TRBV5-1	TGCGCCAGCAGCTTGATACAGGGGGACACCGGGGAGCTGTTTTTT	CASSLIQGDTGELFF
TRBJ2-1	-	-	TRBV2	TGTGCCAGCAGTAGAGCGGAAAGGCAGTTCTTC	CASSRAERQFF
TRBJ2-3	-	TRBD1	TRBV29-1	TGCAGCGTTCCCCGGGACAGGGCGACAGATACGCAGTATTTT	CSVPRDRATDTQYF
TRBJ1-4	-	-	TRBV15	TGTGCCACCAGCGGCCCTACAGGGACCATTGAAAAACTGTTTTTT	CATSGPTGTIEKLFF
TRBJ2-7	-	TRBD2	TRBV29-1	TGCAGCGTCTGGGTAGCGGGAGAATCCTACGAGCAGTACTTC	CSVWVAGESYEQYF
TRBJ2-4	-	-	TRBV5-1	TGCGCCAGCAGCATAGCCGGCCAGGGGAACATTCAGTACTTC	CASSIAGQGNIQYF
TRBJ2-2	few	-	TRBV29-1	TGCAGCGCTACGGCCCTTACCGGGGAGCTGTTTTTT	CSATALTGELFF
TRBJ2-7	-	TRBD1	TRBV6-5	TGTGCCAGCAGCGGACTGGACAGGGGCGAGCAGTACTTC	CASSGLDRGEQYF
TRBJ2-5	-	-	TRBV14	TGTGCCAGCAGCTTAACTCTCCCCCCGGAGACCCAGTACTTC	CASSLTLPPETQYF
TRBJ2-6	-	TRBD1	TRBV7-9	TGTGCCAGCAGCTTTCAGGGGGAGTCGGGGGCCAACGTCCTGACTTTC	CASSFQGESGANVLTF
TRBJ2-5	-	-	TRBV30	TGTGCCTGGGACACCGCCGGGGAGACCCAGTACTTC	CAWDTAGETQYF
TRBJ1-2	few	TRBD1	TRBV9	TGTGCCAGCAGCGCCCGGACAGGCTTCGGCTATGGCTACACCTTC	CASSARTGFGYGYTF
TRBJ2-1	few	TRBD1	TRBV5-1	TGCGCCAGCAGCTTGGAATCCCCGGACAGGGCCTTCTCGCGAACCGTCAATGAGCAGTTCTTC	CASSLESPDRAFSRTVNEQFF
TRBJ2-2	-	TRBD1	TRBV25-1	TGTGCCAGCGGATTACAGGGGGCTTACACCGGGGAGCTGTTTTTT	CASGLQGAYTGELFF
TRBJ1-5	-	-	TRBV30	TGTGCCTGGAGTCTACATAGCAATCAGCCCCAGCATTTT	CAWSLHSNQPQHF
TRBJ2-1	-	-	TRBV11-2	TGTGCCAGCAGCTCTAGACAGGACAATGAGCAGTTCTTC	CASSSRQDNEQFF
TRBJ1-2	once	-	TRBV9	TGTGCCAGCAGCGTAGGGTGGGGCCTGGACTATGGCTACACCTTC	CASSVGWGLDYGYTF
TRBJ2-3	-	-	TRBV29-1	TGCAGCGCCGGAACTACCACAGATACGCAGTATTTT	CSAGTTTDTQYF
TRBJ1-5	-	-	TRBV29-1	TGCAGCGTTGCATCCAGTAGCAATCAGCCCCAGCATTTT	CSVASSSNQPQHF
TRBJ1-1	-	TRBD1	TRBV28	TGTGCCAGCAGTCCTCGGGACAGGGGAGGTCCCACTGAAGCTTTCTTT	CASSPRDRGGPTEAFF
TRBJ2-3	once	-	TRBV30	TGTGCCTGGAGTGCCCAGGATACGCAGTATTTT	CAWSAQDTQYF
TRBJ2-1	-	-	TRBV29-1	TGCAGCGTTGCTTCTGGGTTCAGGTCCTACAATGAGCAGTTCTTC	CSVASGFRSYNEQFF
TRBJ2-3	few	-	TRBV29-1	TGCAGCGTCCGTAGCACAGATACGCAGTATTTT	CSVRSTDTQYF
TRBJ2-2	-	TRBD1	TRBV29-1	TGCAGCGTGGGACAGACGAACACCGGGGAGCTGTTTTTT	CSVGQTNTGELFF
TRBJ2-1	-	-	TRBV5-1	TGCGCCAGCAGCTTGGGACAGAGCTCCTACAATGAGCAGTTCTTC	CASSLGQSSYNEQFF
TRBJ1-2	-	-	TRBV30	TGTGCCTGGAGTGTAGGGCTATATGGCTACACCTTC	CAWSVGLYGYTF
TRBJ2-1	-	TRBD1	TRBV11-2	TGTGCCAGCAGCTTAGATGAGGGGGCGGGCGCCTCCAATGAGCAGTTCTTC	CASSLDEGAGASNEQFF
TRBJ2-7	-	-	TRBV5-1	TGCGCCAGCAGCTTGGTTTCCGGGACCTACGAGCAGTACTTC	CASSLVSGTYEQYF
TRBJ1-2	-	-	TRBV14	TGTGCCAGCAGCCAAGATCGGGCAGTTGGCTACACCTTC	CASSQDRAVGYTF
TRBJ1-1	-	-	TRBV28	TGTGCCAGCAGTCGACGGAGGAACACTGAAGCTTTCTTT	CASSRRRNTEAFF
TRBJ2-5	few	-	TRBV7-2	TGTGCCAGCAGTAAGGACGCTAGAGGAGAGACCCAGTACTTC	CASSKDARGETQYF
TRBJ2-1	few	TRBD2	TRBV29-1	TGCAGCGTTGAAGACTGGAGTAGCGGGAGATTTGAGCAGTTCTTC	CSVEDWSSGRFEQFF
TRBJ1-2	few	TRBD1	TRBV19	TGTGCCAGTAGTATCCCCGGACAGGGGCAGGGCTACACCTTC	CASSIPGQGQGYTF